This TCR beta chain was obtained from a study of blood T cell repertoires in COVID-19 (dated by TCRdb to about 2020). With regard to the full study: The collaborator samples originated in the United States, Italy and Spain and spanned the acute and convalescent phases of COVID-19. Samples were obtained from the ongoing ImmuneRACE study (first 160 participants) and from over 1,000 subjects provided by 6 global collaborators. Where available, HLA class I and class II types were taken from metadata supplied by the sample provider and were not determined by assay-based typing. The material from the prospective study consisted of cDNA or gDNA derived from T cells, B-cell-depleted T cells, or PBMCs. A freely available public database, intended as a resource for researchers studying the immune response to SARS-CoV-2, is where the repertoires were released. The dataset comprised deeply sampled blood TCRbeta repertoires from subjects exposed to, actively infected with, or recovered from COVID-19. Sample metadata almost always included a de-identified subject ID, COVID-19 status, age in years and sex. General conclusions and limits of the study: How much clinical and demographic metadata was included differed by source and by participant, and the metadata was provided uncurated.

This clone has only a few counts. Its antigen is unknown. No qualities accompany the bases; no much larger clone lies one base away. The immunoSEQ Assay, a bias-controlled multiplex PCR, was used to amplify TCRbeta CDR3 regions from genomic DNA. The source study handled its data this way. The number of nucleated cells in each sample was estimated from the amplification of reference gene primers within the assay. Sequence reads were collapsed and filtered to measure the absolute abundance of every unique TCRbeta CDR3 rearrangement. For each sample, productive Simpson clonality was calculated as the square root of Simpson's diversity index across productive rearrangements. As stored in TCRdb, this immuneACCESS dataset retains in-frame rearrangements with V and J assigned. A fraction of the clones does not appear; measured against another copy, unresolved V genes explain less than half of the discrepancy, and the remainder lacks a known reason. V and J calls and clone size are those listed in that table; D and trimming were worked out from the DNA. The table for this sample lists roughly 110,000 clones; around 85% of them were counted only once. The ten largest clonotypes hold 1.5% to 1.9% of the sample.

Counted from cysteine to phenylalanine, this CDR3 has 15 amino acids. Just the 45-base CDR3 DNA is kept, in frame starting at base 1. For CDR1 and CDR2, the germline V gene lists MNHEY and SVGAGI. Germline trimming: 6 bases from V, 2 bases from J; junction bases outside gene matches: 8. Collaborating institutions collected whole blood in K2EDTA tubes following their own protocols. For TCRbeta analysis, collaborators shipped samples in one of three forms: frozen whole blood, isolated PBMCs, or DNA extracted from either of those sample types. Material: peripheral blood. This clonotype was sampled from a man aged 50-60 years with acute or convalescent COVID-19. The chain is made from TRBV6-5 and TRBJ2-7, and 9 junctional nucleotides match TRBD2. The nucleotide sequence is given as TGTGCCAGCAGGAACCCTAGCGGGGCCCCCTACGAGCAGTACTTC. It specifies CASRNPSGAPYEQYF.